A selection of T cell receptor beta chains follows, all from one sample in a study of OX40 agonist ivuxolimab in advanced cancers. The method was immunoSEQ multiplex PCR; TCRdb's version includes in-frame clones alone and lacks a portion of them. Among under 100,000 clones listed, less than 90% were seen once. The input for sequencing was CD4+ or CD8+ T cells sorted from blood, taken in a trial of the OX40 agonist ivuxolimab. These receptors all come from an adult with an advanced solid tumor such as melanoma, head and neck, liver or kidney cancer. CDR3s include the opening cysteine and the closing phenylalanine or tryptophan. Each record gives: clone size, D gene, J gene, V gene, CDR3 DNA, CDR3 protein. The D gene is left open where the match is weak. Where a row states a size, it is once, few, many or the class of an expanded clone; other rows omit it.

clone size: NA; D gene: NA; J gene: TRBJ1-3; V gene: TRBV5-1; CDR3 DNA: TGCGCCAGCAGCCCCCGCACCGACTCTGGAAACACCATATATTTT; CDR3 protein: CASSPRTDSGNTIYF
clone size: NA; D gene: NA; J gene: TRBJ2-7; V gene: TRBV9; CDR3 DNA: TGTGCCAGCCCCCCCCACGAGCAGTACTTC; CDR3 protein: CASPPHEQYF
clone size: few; D gene: TRBD1; J gene: TRBJ2-6; V gene: TRBV5-4; CDR3 DNA: TGTGCCAGCAGCTTGTGGGACAGGGGGCCCGGGGCCAACGTCCTGACTTTC; CDR3 protein: CASSLWDRGPGANVLTF
clone size: NA; D gene: NA; J gene: TRBJ1-1; V gene: TRBV29-1; CDR3 DNA: TGCAGCGTTGAACTTATTGCGGCAGGAGAAGCTTTCTTT; CDR3 protein: CSVELIAAGEAFF
clone size: NA; D gene: TRBD1; J gene: TRBJ2-1; V gene: TRBV7-3; CDR3 DNA: TGTGCCAGCAGCTTAACGGGTGGGACAGGGCACAATGAGCAGTTCTTC; CDR3 protein: CASSLTGGTGHNEQFF
clone size: once; D gene: NA; J gene: TRBJ1-5; V gene: TRBV7-8; CDR3 DNA: TGTGCCAGCAGCTTAGCAACTACGAGAGGTCAGCCCCAGCATTTT; CDR3 protein: CASSLATTRGQPQHF
clone size: NA; D gene: NA; J gene: TRBJ2-7; V gene: TRBV13; CDR3 DNA: TGTGCCAGCCTTTCCAGGGGGGGCCCCTACGAGCAGTACTTC; CDR3 protein: CASLSRGGPYEQYF
clone size: NA; D gene: NA; J gene: TRBJ1-2; V gene: TRBV7-9; CDR3 DNA: TGTGCCGCTGGGGCAGGCCGAGTGGGCTACACCTTC; CDR3 protein: CAAGAGRVGYTF
clone size: NA; D gene: NA; J gene: TRBJ2-3; V gene: TRBV4-1; CDR3 DNA: TGCGCCAGCAGCCAAGATGAGGGCACAGATACGCAGTATTTT; CDR3 protein: CASSQDEGTDTQYF
clone size: NA; D gene: NA; J gene: TRBJ2-2; V gene: TRBV5-1; CDR3 DNA: TGCGCCAGCAGCCATGGACCAGTTTCCGGGGAGCTGTTTTTT; CDR3 protein: CASSHGPVSGELFF
clone size: NA; D gene: NA; J gene: TRBJ2-1; V gene: TRBV5-1; CDR3 DNA: TGCGCCAGCAGCTTAAGTTACAGCGGTGAGCAGTTCTTC; CDR3 protein: CASSLSYSGEQFF
clone size: few; D gene: NA; J gene: TRBJ2-2; V gene: TRBV5-6; CDR3 DNA: TGTGCCAGCAGCTTAGGACAGTCGAACACCGGGGAGCTGTTTTTT; CDR3 protein: CASSLGQSNTGELFF
clone size: NA; D gene: NA; J gene: TRBJ1-2; V gene: TRBV19; CDR3 DNA: TGTGCCAGTAGTATGTCAGGGAATGAGGGCTACACCTTC; CDR3 protein: CASSMSGNEGYTF
clone size: NA; D gene: TRBD1; J gene: TRBJ2-1; V gene: TRBV5-1; CDR3 DNA: TGCGCCAGCAGAGGGGACAGGGAAGGCAATGAGCAGTTCTTC; CDR3 protein: CASRGDREGNEQFF
clone size: NA; D gene: TRBD1; J gene: TRBJ2-2; V gene: TRBV11-2; CDR3 DNA: TGTGCCAGCAGCACCGGGACAGGGAGTTTTAGCGGGGAGCTGTTTTTT; CDR3 protein: CASSTGTGSFSGELFF
clone size: NA; D gene: TRBD2; J gene: TRBJ2-7; V gene: TRBV7-2; CDR3 DNA: TGTGCCAGCAGCCAACCGGGACTAGCGGGGGACGAGCAGTACTTC; CDR3 protein: CASSQPGLAGDEQYF
clone size: NA; D gene: NA; J gene: TRBJ2-2; V gene: TRBV6-9; CDR3 DNA: TGTGCCAGCAGTTATTCGGGTAGAGAGACCGGGGAGCTGTTTTTT; CDR3 protein: CASSYSGRETGELFF
clone size: once; D gene: NA; J gene: TRBJ2-1; V gene: TRBV6-5; CDR3 DNA: TGTGCCAGCACTGCAACTAGCCAGGTAAACAATGAGCAGTTCTTC; CDR3 protein: CASTATSQVNNEQFF
clone size: few; D gene: NA; J gene: TRBJ1-1; V gene: TRBV6-5; CDR3 DNA: TGTGCCAGCAGTGGAGGAGGCCAACAGACTGAAGCTTTCTTT; CDR3 protein: CASSGGGQQTEAFF
clone size: few; D gene: TRBD2; J gene: TRBJ2-7; V gene: TRBV7-2; CDR3 DNA: TGTGCCAGCAGCCCCGGGGGGGTCTCCTACGAGCAGTACTTC; CDR3 protein: CASSPGGVSYEQYF
clone size: NA; D gene: NA; J gene: TRBJ1-6; V gene: TRBV5-1; CDR3 DNA: TGCGCCAGCAGCTCTAACTCTGCTGGGCCACCCCTCCACTTT; CDR3 protein: CASSSNSAGPPLHF
clone size: NA; D gene: NA; J gene: TRBJ2-1; V gene: TRBV6-5; CDR3 DNA: TGTGCCAGCAGTTACGATCGGCCGGGCCATGAGCAGTTCTTC; CDR3 protein: CASSYDRPGHEQFF
clone size: once; D gene: NA; J gene: TRBJ1-2; V gene: TRBV6-6; CDR3 DNA: TGTGCCAGCAGTTATACTTATGGCTACACCTTC; CDR3 protein: CASSYTYGYTF
clone size: NA; D gene: NA; J gene: TRBJ2-3; V gene: TRBV19; CDR3 DNA: TGTGCCAGTAAGGAACAGAACACAGATACGCAGTATTTT; CDR3 protein: CASKEQNTDTQYF